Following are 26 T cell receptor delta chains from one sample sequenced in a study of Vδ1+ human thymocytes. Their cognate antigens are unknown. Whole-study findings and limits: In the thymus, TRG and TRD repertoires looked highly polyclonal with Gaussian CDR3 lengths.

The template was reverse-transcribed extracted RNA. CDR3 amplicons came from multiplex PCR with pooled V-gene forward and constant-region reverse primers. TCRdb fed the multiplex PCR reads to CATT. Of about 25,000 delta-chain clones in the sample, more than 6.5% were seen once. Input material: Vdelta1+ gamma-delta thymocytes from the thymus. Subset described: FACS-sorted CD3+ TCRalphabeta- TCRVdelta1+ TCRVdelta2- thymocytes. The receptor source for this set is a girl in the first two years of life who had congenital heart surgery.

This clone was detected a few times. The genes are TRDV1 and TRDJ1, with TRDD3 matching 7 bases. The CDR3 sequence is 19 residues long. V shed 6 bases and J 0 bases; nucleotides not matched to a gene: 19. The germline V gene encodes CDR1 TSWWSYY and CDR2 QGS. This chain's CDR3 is CALGPPVLGAARYTDKLIF. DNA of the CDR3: TGTGCTCTTGGTCCGCCCGTCCTGGGGGCAGCCAGGTACACCGATAAACTCATCTTT.

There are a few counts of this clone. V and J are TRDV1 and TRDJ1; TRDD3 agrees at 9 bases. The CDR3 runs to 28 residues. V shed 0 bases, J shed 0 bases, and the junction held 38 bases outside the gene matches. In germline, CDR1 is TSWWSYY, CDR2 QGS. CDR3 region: CALGELDPNPIPPASWGIFSIYTDKLIF. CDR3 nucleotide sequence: TGTGCTCTTGGGGAACTAGATCCCAACCCAATACCACCAGCTAGCTGGGGGATCTTCTCTATTTACACCGATAAACTCATCTTT.

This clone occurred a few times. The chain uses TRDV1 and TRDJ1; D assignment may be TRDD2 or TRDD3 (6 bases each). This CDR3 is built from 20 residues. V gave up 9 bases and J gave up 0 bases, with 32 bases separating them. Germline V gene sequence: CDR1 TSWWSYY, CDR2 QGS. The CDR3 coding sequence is TGTGCTCTCCCCCGGGGTCCTACATTAGCCGGGGGACCGTACACCGATAAACTCATCTTT. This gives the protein CALPRGPTLAGGPYTDKLIF.

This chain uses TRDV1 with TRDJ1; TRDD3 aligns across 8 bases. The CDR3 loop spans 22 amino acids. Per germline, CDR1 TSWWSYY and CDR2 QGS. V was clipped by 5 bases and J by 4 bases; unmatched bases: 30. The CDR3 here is CALGLRISLRDTLAQYIDKLIF. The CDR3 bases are TGTGCTCTTGGGCTAAGAATTTCCTTGAGGGATACGCTTGCTCAGTACATCGATAAACTCATCTTT.

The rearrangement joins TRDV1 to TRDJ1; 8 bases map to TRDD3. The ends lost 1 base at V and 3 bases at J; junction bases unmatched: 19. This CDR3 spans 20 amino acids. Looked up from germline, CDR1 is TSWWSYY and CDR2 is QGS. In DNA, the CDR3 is TGTGCTCTTGGGGAACCCCACCTCGGCACGTACTGGGGGTCCTCCGATAAACTCATCTTT. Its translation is CALGEPHLGTYWGSSDKLIF.

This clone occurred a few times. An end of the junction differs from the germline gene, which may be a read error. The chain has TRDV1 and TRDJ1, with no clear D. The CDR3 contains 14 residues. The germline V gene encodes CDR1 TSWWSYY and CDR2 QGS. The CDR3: CALGEPPHTDKLIF. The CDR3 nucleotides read TGTGCTCTTGGGGAACCCCCCCACACCGACAAACTCATCTTT.

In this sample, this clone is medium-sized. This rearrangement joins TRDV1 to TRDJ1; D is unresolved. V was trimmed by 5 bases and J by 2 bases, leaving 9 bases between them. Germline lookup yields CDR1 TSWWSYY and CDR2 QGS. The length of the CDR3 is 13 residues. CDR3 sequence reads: CALGLIETDKLIF. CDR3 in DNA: TGTGCTCTTGGGTTAATTGAAACCGATAAACTCATCTTT.

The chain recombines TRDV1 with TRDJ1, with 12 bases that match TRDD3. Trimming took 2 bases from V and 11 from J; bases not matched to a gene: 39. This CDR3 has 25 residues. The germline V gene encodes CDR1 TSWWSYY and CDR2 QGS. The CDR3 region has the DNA TGTGCTCTTGGGGAAAAGTGCCTGGGTCCTCAGGGCTCTGGGGGATACGCGGTAGAATCATTGTGGCTCATCTTT. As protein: CALGEKCLGPQGSGGYAVESLWLIF.

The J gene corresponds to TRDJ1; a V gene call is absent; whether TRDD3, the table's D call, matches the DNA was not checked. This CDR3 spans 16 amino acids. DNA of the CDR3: TGTGCTCTAAAGCTGGGGGATTTAATAGTCACAGATAAACTCATCTTT. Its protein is CALKLGDLIVTDKLIF.

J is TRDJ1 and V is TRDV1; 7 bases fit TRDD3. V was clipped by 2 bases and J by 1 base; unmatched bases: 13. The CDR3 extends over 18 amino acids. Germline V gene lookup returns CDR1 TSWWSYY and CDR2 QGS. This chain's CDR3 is CALGEIRGPRGITDKLIF. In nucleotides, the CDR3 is TGTGCTCTTGGGGAAATAAGAGGTCCGCGGGGGATCACCGATAAACTCATCTTT.

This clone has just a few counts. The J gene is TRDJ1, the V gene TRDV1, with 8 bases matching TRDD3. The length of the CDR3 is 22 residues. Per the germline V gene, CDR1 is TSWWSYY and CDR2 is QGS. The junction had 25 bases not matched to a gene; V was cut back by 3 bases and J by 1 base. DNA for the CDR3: TGTGCTCTTGGGGATAGGCGCTTCCTCCCTACTGGGGGCCAAGGGGCCACCGATAAACTCATCTTT. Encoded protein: CALGDRRFLPTGGQGATDKLIF.

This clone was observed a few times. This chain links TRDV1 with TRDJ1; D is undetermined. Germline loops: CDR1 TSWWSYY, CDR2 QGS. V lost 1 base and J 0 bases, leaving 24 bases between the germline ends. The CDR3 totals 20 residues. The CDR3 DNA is TGTGCTCTTGGGGAACGGTCCACTCCCAAGGGACCCAGCCACACCGATAAACTCATCTTT. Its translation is CALGERSTPKGPSHTDKLIF.

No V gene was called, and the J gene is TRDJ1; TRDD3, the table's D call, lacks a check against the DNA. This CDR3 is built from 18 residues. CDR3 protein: CALGVPSLRHRYTDKLIF. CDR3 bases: TGTGCTCTTGGGGTCCCTTCCCTAAGGCATAGATACACCGATAAACTCATCTTT.

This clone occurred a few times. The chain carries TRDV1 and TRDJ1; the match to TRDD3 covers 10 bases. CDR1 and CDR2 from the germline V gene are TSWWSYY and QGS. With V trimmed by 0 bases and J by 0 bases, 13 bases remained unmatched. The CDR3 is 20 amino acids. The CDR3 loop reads CALGELTHGGYTVYTDKLIF. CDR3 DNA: TGTGCTCTTGGGGAACTAACACATGGGGGATACACGGTGTACACCGATAAACTCATCTTT.

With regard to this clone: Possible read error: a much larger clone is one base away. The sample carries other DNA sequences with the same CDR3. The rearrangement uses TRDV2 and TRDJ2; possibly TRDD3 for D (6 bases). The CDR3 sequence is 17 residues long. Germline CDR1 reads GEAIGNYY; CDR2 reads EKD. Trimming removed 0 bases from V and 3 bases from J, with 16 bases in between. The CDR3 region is CACDTVGLGEVTAQLFF. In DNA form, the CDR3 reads TGTGCCTGTGACACCGTAGGACTGGGAGAGGTGACAGCACAACTCTTCTTT.

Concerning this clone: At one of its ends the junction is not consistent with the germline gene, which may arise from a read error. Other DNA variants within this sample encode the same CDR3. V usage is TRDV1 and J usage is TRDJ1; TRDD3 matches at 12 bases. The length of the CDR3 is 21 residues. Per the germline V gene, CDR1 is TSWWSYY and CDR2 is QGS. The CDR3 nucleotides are TGTGCTCTCGGGGTCAGACTTCCTCGTCTGGGGGATACGGGGGACACCGATAAACTCATCTTT. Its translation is CALGVRLPRLGDTGDTDKLIF.

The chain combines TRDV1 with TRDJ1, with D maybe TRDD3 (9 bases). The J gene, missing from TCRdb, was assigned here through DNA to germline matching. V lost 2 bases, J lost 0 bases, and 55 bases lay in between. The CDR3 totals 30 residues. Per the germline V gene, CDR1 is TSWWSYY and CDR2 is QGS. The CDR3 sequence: CALGEGFRIFLRPVDPLGDLDEEYTDKLIF. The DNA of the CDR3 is TGTGCTCTTGGGGAAGGATTTCGAATCTTCCTACGCCCCGTCGATCCACTGGGGGACCTAGACGAAGAGTACACCGATAAACTCATCTTT.

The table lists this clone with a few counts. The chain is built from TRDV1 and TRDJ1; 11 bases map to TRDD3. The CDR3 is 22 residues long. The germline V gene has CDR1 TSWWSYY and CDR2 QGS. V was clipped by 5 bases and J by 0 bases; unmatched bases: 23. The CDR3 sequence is CALGNPNGGRWGIRPYTDKLIF. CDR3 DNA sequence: TGTGCTCTTGGGAACCCCAATGGGGGGCGGTGGGGGATACGCCCCTACACCGATAAACTCATCTTT.

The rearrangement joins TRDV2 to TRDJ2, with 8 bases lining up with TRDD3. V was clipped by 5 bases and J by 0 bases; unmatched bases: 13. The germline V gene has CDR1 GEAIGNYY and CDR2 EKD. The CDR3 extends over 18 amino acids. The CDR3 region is CACVLVLGAASLTAQLFF. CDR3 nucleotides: TGTGCCTGTGTCCTAGTACTGGGGGCCGCCTCTTTGACAGCACAACTCTTCTTT.

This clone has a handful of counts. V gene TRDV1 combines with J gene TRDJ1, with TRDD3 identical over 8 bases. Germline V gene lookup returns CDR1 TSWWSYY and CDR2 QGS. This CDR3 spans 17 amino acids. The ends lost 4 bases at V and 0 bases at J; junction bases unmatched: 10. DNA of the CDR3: TGTGCTCTTGGGGCTACTGGGGGGGCAATGTACACCGATAAACTCATCTTT. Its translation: CALGATGGAMYTDKLIF.

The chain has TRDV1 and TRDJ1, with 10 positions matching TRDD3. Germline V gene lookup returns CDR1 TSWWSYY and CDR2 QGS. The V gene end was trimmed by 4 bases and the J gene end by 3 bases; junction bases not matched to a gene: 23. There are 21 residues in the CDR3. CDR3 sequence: CALGALPSPFEGDTQPDKLIF. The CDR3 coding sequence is TGTGCTCTTGGGGCCCTTCCCTCCCCCTTTGAGGGGGATACGCAACCCGATAAACTCATCTTT.

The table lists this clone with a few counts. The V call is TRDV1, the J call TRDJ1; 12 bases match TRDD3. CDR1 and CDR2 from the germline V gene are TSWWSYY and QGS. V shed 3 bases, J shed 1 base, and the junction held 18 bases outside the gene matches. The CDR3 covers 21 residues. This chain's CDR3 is CALGEPSSYWGIHPGTDKLIF. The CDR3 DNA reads TGTGCTCTTGGGGAGCCTTCCTCGTACTGGGGGATACACCCGGGCACCGATAAACTCATCTTT.

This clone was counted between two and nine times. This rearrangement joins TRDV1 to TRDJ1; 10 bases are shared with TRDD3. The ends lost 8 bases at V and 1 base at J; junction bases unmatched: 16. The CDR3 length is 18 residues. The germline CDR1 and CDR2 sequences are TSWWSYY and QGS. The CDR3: CALRVFLLGGYGTDKLIF. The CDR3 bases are TGTGCTCTTAGGGTCTTCCTACTAGGGGGATACGGCACCGATAAACTCATCTTT.

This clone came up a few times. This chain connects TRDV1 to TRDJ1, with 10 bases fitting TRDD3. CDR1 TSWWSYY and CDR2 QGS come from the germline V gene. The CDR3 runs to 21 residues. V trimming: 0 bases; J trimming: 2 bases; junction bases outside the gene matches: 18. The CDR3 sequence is CALGELFELRLGDARTDKLIF. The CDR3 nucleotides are TGTGCTCTTGGGGAACTCTTCGAACTACGACTGGGGGATGCGCGGACCGATAAACTCATCTTT.

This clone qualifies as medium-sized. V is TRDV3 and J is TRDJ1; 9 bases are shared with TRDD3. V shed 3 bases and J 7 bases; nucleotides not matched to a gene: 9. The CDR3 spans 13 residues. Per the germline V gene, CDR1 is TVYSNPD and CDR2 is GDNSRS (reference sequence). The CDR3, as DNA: TGTGCCTTATCCTCGTGGGGGATATGTAAACTCATCTTT. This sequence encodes CALSSWGICKLIF.

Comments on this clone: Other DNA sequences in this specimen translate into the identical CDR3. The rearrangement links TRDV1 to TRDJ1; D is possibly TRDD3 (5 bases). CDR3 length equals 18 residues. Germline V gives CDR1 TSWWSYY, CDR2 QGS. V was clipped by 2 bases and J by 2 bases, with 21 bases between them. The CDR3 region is CALGEKGGSRCWTDKLIF. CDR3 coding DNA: TGTGCTCTTGGGGAAAAGGGGGGTTCCCGCTGTTGGACCGATAAACTCATCTTT.